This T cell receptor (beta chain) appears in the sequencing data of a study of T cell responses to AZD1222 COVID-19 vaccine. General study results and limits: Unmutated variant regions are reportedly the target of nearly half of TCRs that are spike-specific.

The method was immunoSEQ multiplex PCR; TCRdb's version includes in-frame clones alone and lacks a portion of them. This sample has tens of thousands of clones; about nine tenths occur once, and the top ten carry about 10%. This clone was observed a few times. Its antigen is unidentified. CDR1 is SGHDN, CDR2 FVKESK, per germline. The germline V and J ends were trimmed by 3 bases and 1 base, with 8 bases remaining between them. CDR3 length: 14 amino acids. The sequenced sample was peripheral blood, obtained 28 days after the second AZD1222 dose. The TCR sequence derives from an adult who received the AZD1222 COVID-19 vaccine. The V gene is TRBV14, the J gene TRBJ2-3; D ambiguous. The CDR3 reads CASSQRWGTDTQYF. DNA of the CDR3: TGTGCCAGCAGCCAGAGATGGGGCACAGATACGCAGTATTTT.